The rows below give T cell receptor beta chains drawn from one sample of a study of response to subunit inactivated influenza vaccine. TCRdb processed the RT-PCR reads anew with MiXCR; each CDR3 protein has one entry. The table records 300,000 to 350,000 distinct CDR3 sequences, about 20% of them present only once. Sequenced here: PBMCs from blood, sampled about 19 months after vaccination. Receptors were obtained from a man aged 45 to 70 who received an inactivated influenza vaccine. CDR3s include the opening cysteine and the closing phenylalanine or tryptophan. A D gene is named only where the DNA matches it firmly. Only part of the rows carry a size: once, few, many, or a class if the clone is expanded.

>TRBV6-2/TRBV6-3|NA|NA|TRBJ2-7
CASSYLDSPSYYEQYF
TGTGCCAGCAGTTATCTCGACAGCCCTTCCTACTACGAGCAGTACTTC
>TRBV7-9|TRBD2|NA|TRBJ2-1
CASSGTSLGYNEQFF
TGTGCCAGCAGCGGGACTAGTCTAGGCTACAATGAGCAGTTCTTC
>TRBV4-3|NA|NA|TRBJ1-5
CASSQRRGQPQHF
TGCGCCAGCAGCCAGCGTCGGGGACAGCCCCAGCATTTT
>TRBV11-1|NA|few|TRBJ1-1
CASSNPSTRGGAITEAFF
TGTGCCAGCAGCAACCCTTCCACCCGGGGGGGGGCGATAACTGAAGCTTTCTTT
>TRBV10-3|NA|few|TRBJ1-2
CAISVEPNYGYTF
TGTGCCATCAGTGTCGAACCTAACTATGGCTACACCTTC
>TRBV7-2|NA|NA|TRBJ2-5
CASSLYSGAQETQYF
TGTGCCAGCAGCTTATACTCAGGAGCCCAAGAGACCCAGTACTTC
>TRBV3-1|NA|few|TRBJ2-7
CASSPNRIYEQYF
TGTGCCAGCAGCCCGAACAGGATCTACGAGCAGTACTTC
>TRBV20-1|NA|NA|TRBJ1-2
CSAPGHGSLSNYGYTF
TGCAGTGCTCCGGGACATGGGTCGTTATCCAACTATGGCTACACCTTC
>TRBV11-2|NA|NA|TRBJ1-5
CASSEHPTLGGVQHF
TGTGCCAGCAGCGAACATCCGACATTGGGAGGTGTCCAGCATTTT
>TRBV9|NA|NA|TRBJ2-1
CASSLTWELGYNEQFF
TGTGCCAGCAGCCTGACGTGGGAGCTGGGGTACAATGAGCAGTTCTTC
>TRBV18|NA|few|TRBJ1-1
CASSPQLGSEAFF
TGTGCCAGCTCACCACAGCTGGGCAGTGAAGCTTTCTTT
>TRBV19|NA|NA|TRBJ1-1
CASSIKGGWTEAFF
TGTGCCAGTAGTATAAAGGGTGGTTGGACTGAAGCTTTCTTT
>TRBV29-1|NA|few|TRBJ2-2
CSVEEGSNTGELFF
TGCAGCGTTGAAGAAGGGTCAAACACCGGGGAGCTGTTTTTT
>TRBV11-2|NA|few|TRBJ2-3
CASSLFPGSDTQYF
TGTGCCAGCAGCTTATTCCCAGGGTCAGATACGCAGTATTTT
>TRBV24-1|NA|NA|TRBJ2-2
CATSDPLWRTGELFF
TGTGCCACCAGTGATCCGTTGTGGAGGACCGGGGAGCTGTTTTTT
>TRBV4-2|NA|NA|TRBJ2-7
CASSQGRSYEQYF
TGTGCCAGCAGCCAAGGCCGGAGCTACGAGCAGTACTTC
>TRBV5-1|NA|few|TRBJ1-2
CASSLTVVRRGNYGYTF
TGCGCCAGCAGCTTGACCGTGGTTCGGAGGGGGAACTATGGCTACACCTTC
>TRBV12-3/TRBV12-4|TRBD1|few|TRBJ2-2
CASSLEGAVTGELFF
TGTGCCAGCAGTTTAGAGGGGGCGGTCACCGGGGAGCTGTTTTTT
>TRBV27|NA|NA|TRBJ2-5
CASSSTGGETQYF
TGTGCCAGCAGTTCGACAGGAGGAGAGACCCAGTACTTC
>TRBV20-1|NA|NA|TRBJ1-4
CSARVGVPNEKLFF
TGCAGTGCTAGAGTCGGGGTCCCTAATGAAAAACTGTTTTTT
>TRBV30|NA|many|TRBJ1-1
CAWTRGSTEAFF
TGTGCCTGGACCCGGGGGTCCACTGAAGCTTTCTTT
>TRBV20-1|NA|few|TRBJ2-2
CSARGTATGELFF
TGCAGTGCTAGAGGGACTGCAACCGGGGAGCTGTTTTTT
>TRBV27|NA|NA|TRBJ2-7
CASSLNRASYEQYF
TGTGCCAGCAGTTTAAACAGGGCGTCCTACGAGCAGTACTTC
>TRBV21-1|NA|NA|TRBJ2-7
CASRAWDSTYEQYF
TGTGCCAGCAGGGCTTGGGACAGTACCTACGAGCAGTACTTC
>TRBV24-1|TRBD2|few|TRBJ2-3
CATSLGREGRTDTQYF
TGTGCCACCAGCCTTGGGCGGGAGGGCCGGACAGATACGCAGTATTTT
>TRBV18|TRBD1|NA|TRBJ1-6
CASSPRTGNNSPLHF
TGTGCCAGCTCACCACGGACAGGGAATAATTCACCCCTCCACTTT
>TRBV7-2|NA|NA|TRBJ1-3
CASSWDMWAGNTIYF
TGTGCCAGCAGCTGGGACATGTGGGCTGGAAACACCATATATTTT
>TRBV10-3|TRBD1|NA|TRBJ1-1
CAISGQGLGYTEAFF
TGTGCCATCAGTGGACAGGGGTTAGGGTACACTGAAGCTTTCTTT
>TRBV5-1|NA|NA|TRBJ1-2
CASSSDINYGYTF
TGCGCCAGCAGCTCGGACATAAACTATGGCTACACCTTC
>TRBV20-1|NA|NA|TRBJ2-2
CRVQGAGELFF
TGCAGAGTCCAGGGAGCAGGGGAGCTGTTTTTT
>TRBV12-3/TRBV12-4|TRBD2|NA|TRBJ2-1
CASSLRAGGTYNEQFF
TGTGCCAGCAGTTTACGGGCGGGGGGGACATACAATGAGCAGTTCTTC
>TRBV11-2|NA|NA|TRBJ1-2
CASSLGTIDGYTF
TGTGCCAGCAGCTTAGGGACGATTGATGGCTACACCTTC
>TRBV15|NA|few|TRBJ1-2
CATSTRLNTGYGGYTF
TGTGCCACCAGCACCAGATTAAATACGGGGTACGGCGGCTACACCTTC
>TRBV9|TRBD2|NA|TRBJ2-3
CASSVAAGGGSDTQYF
TGTGCCAGCAGCGTAGCGGCGGGGGGTGGGTCCGATACGCAGTATTTT
>TRBV20-1|NA|few|TRBJ1-3
CSAIRGSHGNTIYF
TGCAGTGCTATCCGGGGGAGCCATGGAAACACCATATATTTT
>TRBV20-1|NA|few|TRBJ1-2
CSARDGLGSGYTF
TGCAGTGCTAGAGATGGACTGGGTTCGGGCTACACCTTC
>TRBV7-2|NA|NA|TRBJ2-3
CASSLGVANTDTQYF
TGTGCCAGCAGCTTAGGCGTTGCCAACACAGATACGCAGTATTTT
>TRBV12-3/TRBV12-4|TRBD2|few|TRBJ2-1
CASSLSGSSGGEQFF
TGTGCCAGCAGCCTTAGCGGGAGTTCGGGGGGTGAGCAGTTCTTC
>TRBV30|TRBD2|NA|TRBJ2-7
CAWSEGLAASYEQYF
TGTGCCTGGAGTGAGGGACTAGCGGCCTCCTACGAGCAGTACTTC
>TRBV30|NA|NA|TRBJ1-5
CAWSVRGDKPQHF
TGTGCCTGGAGTGTTCGAGGGGATAAGCCCCAGCATTTT
>TRBV21-1|NA|few|TRBJ1-3
CASDGQAVRNTIYF
TGTGCCAGCGATGGGCAGGCTGTTCGAAACACCATATATTTT
>TRBV2|NA|many|TRBJ1-1
CASSQGRSTEAFF
TGTGCCAGCAGTCAAGGGCGTTCGACTGAAGCTTTCTTT
>TRBV5-5|NA|NA|TRBJ1-1
CASSLAGREGLYTEAFF
TGTGCCAGCAGCTTGGCCGGTCGCGAGGGTTTATACACTGAAGCTTTCTTT
>TRBV11-2|NA|NA|TRBJ1-6
CASSLGGSTLHF
TGTGCCAGCAGCTTAGGGGGGTCAACCCTCCACTTT
>TRBV14|TRBD1|few|TRBJ2-5
CASSQVPWGQREETQYF
TGTGCCAGCAGCCAAGTTCCGTGGGGACAGAGGGAAGAGACCCAGTACTTC
>TRBV12-3/TRBV12-4|NA|few|TRBJ1-2
CASSPSRVSFGGYTF
TGTGCCAGCAGCCCTTCCCGGGTAAGCTTTGGAGGCTACACCTTC
>TRBV7-2|NA|few|TRBJ2-1
CASSLELSGEQFF
TGTGCCAGCAGCTTAGAGCTATCGGGGGAGCAGTTCTTC
>TRBV12-3/TRBV12-4|NA|few|TRBJ2-7
CATHPHEQYF
TGTGCCACCCACCCCCACGAGCAGTACTTC
>TRBV29-1|NA|NA|TRBJ2-5
CSAKQRYLIEETQYF
TGCAGCGCCAAACAAAGATATCTTATTGAAGAGACCCAGTACTTC
>TRBV10-1|NA|few|TRBJ2-1
CASSETSSYNEQFF
TGCGCCAGCAGTGAAACAAGCTCCTACAATGAGCAGTTCTTC
>TRBV20-1|NA|few|TRBJ2-7
CSARDEYTGVPYEQYF
TGCAGTGCTAGAGATGAATATACGGGGGTGCCCTACGAGCAGTACTTC
>TRBV5-1|NA|few|TRBJ2-2
CASSPRGESTGELFF
TGCGCCAGCAGCCCTAGGGGAGAATCCACCGGGGAGCTGTTTTTT
>TRBV7-3|TRBD2|few|TRBJ2-1
CASSLYSGSIVNEQFF
TGTGCCAGCAGCCTCTATAGCGGGAGTATAGTCAATGAGCAGTTCTTC
>TRBV6-2/TRBV6-3|NA|many|TRBJ1-2
CASSRDRFYGYTF
TGTGCCAGCAGTCGAGACAGATTCTATGGCTACACCTTC
>TRBV6-1|TRBD1|NA|TRBJ2-1
CASRGPGQGSNEQFF
TGTGCCAGCAGAGGACCGGGACAGGGGTCCAATGAGCAGTTCTTC